This T cell receptor beta chain is drawn from a study of CXCR3-negative and CXCR3-positive naive CD8 T cells. Background on the study: A total of about 135 million TRB reads was generated, with about 1.5 +/- 0.3 million per library.

The CDR3 spans 14 residues. Germline loops: CDR1 MGHDK, CDR2 SYGVNS. In triplicate, each CD8+ T cell subset was sorted at some 300,000 cells per replicate. Through 5' RACE with UMI labels, the TRB cDNA libraries were prepared. TCRdb re-called the 5' RACE reads; every CDR3 protein appears as one record, without DNA. This sample lists 38,000 or so distinct CDR3 sequences; its ten largest clones have 14%. Material: memory CD8+ T cells from blood. The chain uses TRBV25-1 and TRBJ2-5. The sequence derives from a human donor in good health. Some clones in this sample may be carry-over from other donors' samples. CDR3 sequence: CASSESGYQETQYF.